The clone carrying this TCR beta chain was seen ten or more times. The data belong to a study of blood T cell repertoires in COVID-19. Looking at the study overall: There were acute and convalescent COVID-19 samples, and they came from the United States, Italy and Spain. T cells, B-cell-depleted T cells, or PBMCs supplied cDNA or gDNA.

V lost 5 bases to trimming and J lost 3 bases, with 26 bases between them. The CDR3 consists of 19 residues. Germline CDR1 SGHNT, CDR2 YENEEA. Under the authors' procedure: Counts of nucleated cells, estimated from reference gene primer amplification, were obtained. Libraries were prepared by immunoSEQ multiplex PCR; TCRdb keeps only in-frame clonotypes and omits some of them. That table is the source of V, J and clone size, and D and trimming were worked out from the DNA. The sample has tens of thousands of clones; less than 80% are singletons. The chain joins TRBV11-3 to TRBJ2-4; D perhaps matches TRBD2 (5 bases). Input material: peripheral blood. This clonotype was sampled from a human donor in a cohort sampled during active COVID-19. The CDR3 sequence: CASSPQFPGVSLGKNIQYF. In DNA form, the CDR3 reads TGTGCCAGCAGCCCTCAATTCCCCGGGGTTTCACTGGGCAAAAACATTCAGTACTTC.